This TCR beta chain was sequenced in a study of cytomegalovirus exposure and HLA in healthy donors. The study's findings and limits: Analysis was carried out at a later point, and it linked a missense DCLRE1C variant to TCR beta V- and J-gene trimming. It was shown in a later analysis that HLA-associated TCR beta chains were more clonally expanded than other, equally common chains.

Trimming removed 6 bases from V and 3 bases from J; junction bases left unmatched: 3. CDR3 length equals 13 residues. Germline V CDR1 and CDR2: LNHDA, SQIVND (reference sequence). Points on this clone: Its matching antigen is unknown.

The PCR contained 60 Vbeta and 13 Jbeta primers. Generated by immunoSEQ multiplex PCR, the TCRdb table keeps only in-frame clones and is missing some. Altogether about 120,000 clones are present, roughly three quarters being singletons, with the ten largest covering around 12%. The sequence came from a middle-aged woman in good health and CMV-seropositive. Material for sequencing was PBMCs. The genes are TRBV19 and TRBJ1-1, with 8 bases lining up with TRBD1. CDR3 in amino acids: CASRPDRDTEAFF. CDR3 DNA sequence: TGTGCCAGTAGGCCGGACAGGGACACTGAAGCTTTCTTT. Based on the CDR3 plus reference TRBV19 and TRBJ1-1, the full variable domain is DGGITQSPKYLFRKEGQNVTLSCEQNLNHDAMYWYRQDPGQGLRLIYYSQIVNDFQKGDIAEGYSVSREKKESFPLTVTSAQKNPTAFYLCASRPDRDTEAFFGQGTRLTVV.